This T cell receptor beta chain was sequenced for a study of Tregs in tolerant kidney transplant recipients. Study-level results: The small number of patients limits these findings pending further validation.

A remark on this clone: Its antigen is undetermined.

Repertoires were generated with immunoSEQ multiplex PCR, while TCRdb's copy carries only in-frame clones and drops some. The table includes over 50,000 clones, about 83% detected once. CD4+CD25+CD127- Tregs, CD4+CD25- non-Tregs, CD4 and CD8 cells were sorted. Germline lookup yields CDR1 LNHNV and CDR2 YYDKDF (reference sequence). The CDR3 sequence is 15 residues long. The V segment lost 1 base and the J segment 5 bases; nucleotides outside the gene matches: 5. What was sequenced was CD4+ T cells from blood. This clonotype was sampled from a human donor in good health. The gene calls are TRBV15 and TRBJ2-1, with 7 bases identical to TRBD2. CDR3 protein: CATSRVLALNNEQFF. The CDR3 DNA is TGTGCCACCAGCAGAGTACTAGCGCTTAACAATGAGCAGTTCTTC. The whole variable domain, remainder taken from reference TRBV15 and TRBJ2-1, is DAMVIQNPRYQVTQFGKPVTLSCSQTLNHNVMYWYQQKSSQAPKLLFHYYDKDFNNEADTPDNFQSRRPNTSFCFLDIRSPGLGDTAMYLCATSRVLALNNEQFFGPGTRLTVL.